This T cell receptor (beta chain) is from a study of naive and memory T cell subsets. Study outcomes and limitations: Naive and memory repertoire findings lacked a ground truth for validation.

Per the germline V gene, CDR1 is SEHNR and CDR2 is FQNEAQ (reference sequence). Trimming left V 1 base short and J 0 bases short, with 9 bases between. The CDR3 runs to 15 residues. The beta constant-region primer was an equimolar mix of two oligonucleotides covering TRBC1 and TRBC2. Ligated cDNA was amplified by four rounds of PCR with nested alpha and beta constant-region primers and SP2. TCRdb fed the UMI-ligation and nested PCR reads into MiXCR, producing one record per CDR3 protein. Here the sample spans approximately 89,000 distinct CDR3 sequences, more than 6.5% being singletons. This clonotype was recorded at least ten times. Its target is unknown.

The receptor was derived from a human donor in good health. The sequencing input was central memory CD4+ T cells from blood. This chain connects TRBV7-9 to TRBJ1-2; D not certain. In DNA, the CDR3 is TGTGCCAGCAGCTTAGGGAGCGGTCCTAACTATGGCTACACCTTC. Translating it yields CASSLGSGPNYGYTF.